The sequence of this TCR beta chain was determined in a study of regulatory T cells in long-lasting Graves disease. This clonotype was detected many times. Documented time point: persistent/refractory GD, antithyroid drugs over 5 years with positive TRAb. Extracted PBMC RNA gave rise to the TCR library. This CDR3 comprises 15 residues. Looked up from germline, CDR1 is MNHEY and CDR2 is SMNVEV (reference sequence). Trimming pared 5 bases from V and 5 bases from J, leaving 18 bases between. Library construction for TCR beta used iRepertoire HTBI primers and Arm-PCR of CDR3 regions. One entry per CDR3 protein results from TCRdb running MiXCR on the multiplex PCR reads. The profile shows roughly 400,000 distinct CDR3 sequences, 20% to 25% of them singletons.

This sequence was found in a female donor with Graves disease. This rearrangement joins TRBV27 to TRBJ1-1; D possibly corresponds to TRBD1 (5 bases). This sample comprised peripheral blood mononuclear cells (PBMCs), obtained when the disease was refractory, from a patient treated with antithyroid drugs. The chain's CDR3 is CASSLGGGGKTEAFF. For the CDR3, the DNA is TGTGCCAGCAGTCTGGGCGGGGGAGGGAAGACTGAAGCTTTCTTT.